One and the same sample provided the 13 T cell receptor beta chains below, sequenced in a study of OX40 agonist ivuxolimab in advanced cancers. The data were produced by immunoSEQ multiplex PCR, yet TCRdb's version contains in-frame clones alone and is incomplete. The data contain 45,000 to 55,000 clones, roughly 94% of them seen just once; the ten biggest clones take up approximately 12%. The sequenced sample was CD4+ or CD8+ T cells sorted from blood, obtained in a trial of the OX40 agonist ivuxolimab. Receptors were obtained from an adult with an advanced solid tumor such as melanoma, head and neck, liver or kidney cancer.

The gene calls are TRBV7-9 and TRBJ2-5, with 7 bases aligning to TRBD2. V lost 5 bases and J lost 5; bases outside the gene matches: 14. The CDR3 consists of 16 residues. CDR1 SEHNR and CDR2 FQNEAQ come from the germline V gene (reference sequence). Written as DNA, the CDR3 is TGTGCCAGCAGCCCCCGGATAGGACTAGTTATGGAGACCCAGTACTTC. Its protein is CASSPRIGLVMETQYF. Variable domain in full (rest from reference TRBV7-9 and TRBJ2-5): DTGVSQNPRHKITKRGQNVTFRCDPISEHNRLYWYRQTLGQGPEFLTYFQNEAQLEKSRLLSDRFSAERPKGSFSTLEIQRTEQGDSAMYLCASSPRIGLVMETQYFGPGTRLLVL.

This clone was observed a single time. This chain uses TRBV18 with TRBJ1-1; a weak D match, TRBD1 (5 bases). Trimming stripped 1 base from V and 5 bases from J, with 14 bases between. CDR1 and CDR2 from the germline V gene are KGHSH and LQKENI. The CDR3 runs to 15 residues. CDR3 protein: CASSPRGESGTEAFF. The CDR3 nucleotides read TGTGCCAGCTCACCACGAGGGGAGAGTGGAACTGAAGCTTTCTTT.

The rearrangement joins TRBV19 to TRBJ2-7; D unclear. Trimming removed 2 bases at V and 4 bases at J, with 9 bases between. This CDR3 has 13 amino acids. Per the germline V gene, CDR1 is LNHDA and CDR2 is SQIVND (reference sequence). CDR3 region: CASSISGVYEQYF. CDR3 nucleotides: TGTGCCAGTAGTATAAGTGGTGTTTACGAGCAGTACTTC.

This chain uses TRBV29-1 with TRBJ1-1, with no clear D. With 2 bases removed from V and 2 bases from J, the gap between germline ends came to 0 bases. This CDR3 is 10 amino acids long. Germline lookup yields CDR1 SQVTM and CDR2 ANQGSEA. CDR3 sequence: CSVENTEAFF. CDR3 nucleotides: TGCAGCGTTGAAAACACTGAAGCTTTCTTT. Complete variable domain (other parts from reference TRBV29-1 and TRBJ1-1): SAVISQKPSRDICQRGTSLTIQCQVDSQVTMMFWYRQQPGQSLTLIATANQGSEATYESGFVIDKFPISRPNLTFSTLTVSNMSPEDSSIYLCSVENTEAFFGQGTRLTVV.

The chain uses TRBV21-1 and TRBJ2-3; the table names TRBD2, a call not compared with the DNA. TRBV21-1 is assigned pseudogene status. The CDR3 has 16 residues. CDR3 nucleotide sequence: TGTGCCAGCAGCCAGACTAGCGGGAGGGACACAGATACGCAGTATTTT. This encodes CASSQTSGRDTDTQYF.

The chain links TRBV28 to TRBJ2-3, with TRBD1 matching 7 bases. The V segment lost 5 bases and the J segment 5 bases; nucleotides outside the gene matches: 10. The CDR3 is 15 amino acids. CDR1 and CDR2 from the germline V gene are MDHEN and SYDVKM. The CDR3 DNA reads TGTGCCAGCAGTAAATCAGGGGGAAATCGAGATACGCAGTATTTT. This codes for CASSKSGGNRDTQYF.

The chain employs TRBV7-9 and TRBJ1-5; 8 bases are a match to TRBD1. J lost 7 bases, V lost 6 bases, and 2 bases had no gene match. The CDR3 is 12 residues long. The germline V gene has CDR1 SEHNR and CDR2 FQNEAQ (reference sequence). CDR3 amino acids: CASSYRGQPQHF. The CDR3 DNA reads as TGTGCCAGCAGTTACAGGGGGCAGCCCCAGCATTTT.

The chain uses TRBV5-4 and TRBJ2-3; D call uncertain. With 2 bases removed from V and 1 base from J, the gap between germline ends came to 8 bases. Germline V gene data show CDR1 as SGHNT and CDR2 as YYREEE (reference sequence). There are 14 residues in the CDR3. The CDR3 protein is CASSLQGGTDTQYF. The CDR3 nucleotides are TGTGCCAGCAGCTTACAAGGAGGCACAGATACGCAGTATTTT.

The gene calls are TRBV6-1 and TRBJ2-1; D gene unclear. Germline CDR1 is MNHNS and CDR2 is SASEGT. The V end was cut by 3 bases, the J end by 11 bases, with 11 bases between. The CDR3 is made up of 12 amino acids. CDR3 region: CASSEIDSKQFF. CDR3 coding DNA: TGTGCCAGCAGTGAGATAGATTCGAAGCAGTTCTTC.

V gene TRBV28 combines with J gene TRBJ2-7; D is unresolved. V was clipped by 4 bases and J by 2 bases, with 12 bases between them. The CDR3 sequence is 14 residues long. Germline assignment: CDR1 MDHEN and CDR2 SYDVKM. The CDR3, as DNA: TGTGCCAGCAGTTCTAGAACTGCCGCCTACGAGCAGTACTTC. It yields the protein CASSSRTAAYEQYF.

This sequence joins TRBV5-5 and TRBJ2-2; D not resolved. Trimming took off 7 bases at V and 7 bases at J, with 14 bases between the two ends. The CDR3 consists of 13 residues. Looked up from germline, CDR1 is SGHKS and CDR2 is YYEKEE (reference sequence). This CDR3 is CASFFGPIGELFF. Written as DNA, the CDR3 is TGTGCCAGCTTCTTTGGACCGATCGGGGAGCTGTTTTTT.

This clone was found a few times. The chain is built from TRBV7-3 and TRBJ2-3; D unclear. The CDR3 contains 15 residues. In germline, CDR1 is SGHTA, CDR2 FQGTGA. Trimming stripped 5 bases from V and 0 bases from J, with 12 bases between. The CDR3 region has the DNA TGTGCCAGCAGCGCTTGGGGTTCTAGCACAGATACGCAGTATTTT. Its translation is CASSAWGSSTDTQYF.

V usage is TRBV2 and J usage is TRBJ2-7; TRBD1 matches at 8 bases. This CDR3 is 13 amino acids long. Looked up from germline, CDR1 is SNHLY and CDR2 is FYNNEI. Trimming at V came to 4 bases and at J to 2 bases, leaving 1 base not matched to a gene. The CDR3 nucleotides read TGTGCCAGCAGTGGGGGACAGGCCTACGAGCAGTACTTC. Its protein product is CASSGGQAYEQYF.